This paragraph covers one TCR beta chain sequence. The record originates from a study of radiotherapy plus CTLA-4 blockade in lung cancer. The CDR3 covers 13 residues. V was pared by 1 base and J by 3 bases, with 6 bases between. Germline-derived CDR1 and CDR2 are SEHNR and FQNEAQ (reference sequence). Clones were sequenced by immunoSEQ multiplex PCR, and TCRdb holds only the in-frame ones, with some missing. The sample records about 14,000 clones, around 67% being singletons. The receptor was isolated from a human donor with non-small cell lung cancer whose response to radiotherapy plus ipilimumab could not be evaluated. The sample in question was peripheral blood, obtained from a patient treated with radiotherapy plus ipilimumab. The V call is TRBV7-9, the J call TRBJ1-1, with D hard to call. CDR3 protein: CASSLERDTEAFF. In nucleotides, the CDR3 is TGTGCCAGCAGCTTAGAACGGGACACTGAAGCTTTCTTT. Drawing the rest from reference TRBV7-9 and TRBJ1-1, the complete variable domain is DTGVSQNPRHKITKRGQNVTFRCDPISEHNRLYWYRQTLGQGPEFLTYFQNEAQLEKSRLLSDRFSAERPKGSFSTLEIQRTEQGDSAMYLCASSLERDTEAFFGQGTRLTVV.